These 22 T cell receptor beta chains originate from one sample sequenced in a study of glioma-infiltrating T cells. Amplification of TCR alpha and beta CDR3 regions from RNA used iRepertoire nested multiplex PCR. TCRdb independently ran MiXCR on the multiplex PCR reads; one entry per CDR3 protein. The sample lists around 390,000 distinct CDR3 sequences, roughly two fifths occurring once. The sample was glioma tissue, nonneoplastic brain tissue, or PBMCs (not recorded which). The receptors were sampled from a human donor with low-grade glioma or glioblastoma, undergoing nonglioma brain surgery, or in good health (not recorded which).

The chain carries TRBV20-1 and TRBJ2-2; either TRBD1 or TRBD2 may supply D (5 bases each). This CDR3 is built from 13 residues. In germline, CDR1 is DFQATT, CDR2 SNEGSKA (reference sequence). V gave up 3 bases and J gave up 0 bases, with 5 bases separating them. CDR3 DNA: TGCAGTGCTAGGGGGGCGAACACCGGGGAGCTGTTTTTT. Amino acids: CSARGANTGELFF.

As to this clonotype: Relative to the germline gene, one junction end is altered; a read error may explain this. The J gene is TRBJ1-1, the V gene TRBV28; D remains ambiguous. The CDR3 contains 10 residues. Germline V lookup: CDR1 MDHEN, CDR2 SYDVKM. The CDR3 is CASRDTETFF. The CDR3 nucleotides read TGTGCCAGCAGAGATACTGAAACTTTCTTT.

This clonotype was counted many times. The chain recombines TRBV27 with TRBJ2-2, with unresolved D. In germline, CDR1 is MNHEY, CDR2 SMNVEV (reference sequence). This CDR3 region has 16 residues. The V and J ends lost 1 base and 0 bases respectively, with 9 bases between them. The CDR3 DNA reads TGTGCCAGCAGTTTATTATCGTTCGCGAACACCGGGGAGCTGTTTTTT. This codes for CASSLLSFANTGELFF.

The chain links TRBV12-3 or TRBV12-4 to TRBJ1-2; TRBD1 is a possible D gene (5 bases). The CDR3 has 12 residues. V was pared by 6 bases and J by 6 bases, with 11 bases between. The CDR3 nucleotides read TGTGCCAGCAGCCCGTGGGGGGATGGCTACACCTTC. It specifies CASSPWGDGYTF.

On this clonotype itself: A much larger clone sits a single nucleotide away, making a read error possible. The rearrangement links TRBV6-1 to TRBJ1-5; D is perhaps TRBD1 (6 bases). The CDR3 is 12 residues long. Germline V lookup: CDR1 MNHNS, CDR2 SASEGT. The chain's CDR3 is CASIQGNQRQHF. The CDR3 DNA reads TGTGCCAGCATTCAGGGGAATCAGCGCCAGCATTTT.

A note on this clonotype: A much larger clone sits a single nucleotide away, making a read error possible. J is TRBJ2-1 and V is TRBV20-1, with 7 bases matching TRBD2. Per germline, CDR1 DFQATT and CDR2 SNEGSKA (reference sequence). The CDR3 length is 14 residues. The CDR3 sequence: CSARVAGEVNEQLF. The CDR3 DNA reads as TGCAGTGCTAGAGTTGCGGGAGAGGTCAATGAGCAGCTCTTC.

This chain joins TRBV18 and TRBJ1-6, with 11 bases lining up with TRBD1. V gave up 4 bases and J gave up 10 bases; unmatched junction bases: 3. The CDR3 totals 14 residues. Per the germline V gene, CDR1 is KGHSH and CDR2 is LQKENI. CDR3 in amino acids: CASSRTGGSSPLHF. The DNA for the CDR3 is TGTGCCAGCTCACGGACAGGGGGCTCCTCACCCCTCCACTTT.

This clonotype was detected only a few times. This chain links TRBV4-1 with TRBJ2-7; weak D call: TRBD1 (5 bases). Germline-derived CDR1 and CDR2 are MGHRA and YSYEKL. With 3 bases removed from V and 4 bases from J, the gap between germline ends came to 10 bases. This CDR3 comprises 13 residues. The CDR3 loop is CASSQTVSYEQYF. CDR3 bases: TGCGCCAGCAGCCAGACAGTCAGTTACGAGCAGTACTTC.

This clonotype showed up many times. V is TRBV27 and J is TRBJ1-5, with 7 bases aligning to TRBD1. V shed 5 bases, J shed 3 bases, and the junction held 10 bases outside the gene matches. The germline V gene has CDR1 MNHEY and CDR2 SMNVEV (reference sequence). The CDR3 has 16 residues. The CDR3 is CASSPLWDRANQPQHF. The CDR3 coding sequence is TGTGCCAGCAGTCCCCTATGGGACAGAGCCAATCAGCCCCAGCATTTT.

This clonotype has a count of ten or more. The V call is TRBV28, the J call TRBJ1-1; TRBD1 matches 10 bases. The length of the CDR3 is 14 residues. J gave up 1 base and V 8 bases, and 4 bases lay outside the gene matches. Germline loops: CDR1 MDHEN, CDR2 SYDVKM. CDR3 sequence reads: CASRTGGANTEAFF. The CDR3 DNA follows: TGTGCCAGCCGGACAGGGGGGGCGAACACTGAAGCTTTCTTT.

This chain uses TRBV7-2 with TRBJ1-5, with D unresolved. Germline CDR1 reads SGHTA; CDR2 reads FQGNSA. The CDR3 has 13 amino acids. V was shortened by 2 bases and J by 3 bases, with 5 bases between the two germline ends. The CDR3 reads CASSLWHNQPQHF. CDR3 nucleotide sequence: TGTGCCAGCAGCTTATGGCACAATCAGCCCCAGCATTTT.

This clonotype was observed a handful of times. This chain links TRBV28 with TRBJ2-7; D is possibly TRBD2 (6 bases). The CDR3 has 15 residues. V shed 7 bases and J shed 5 bases, with 21 bases lying between them. Germline V gene lookup returns CDR1 MDHEN and CDR2 SYDVKM. The CDR3 reads CASTGGEIIPHEQYF. The DNA of the CDR3 is TGTGCCAGCACCGGCGGGGAGATCATTCCCCACGAGCAGTACTTC. Using reference TRBV28 and TRBJ2-7 for the parts outside the CDR3, the full variable domain is DVKVTQSSRYLVKRTGEKVFLECVQDMDHENMFWYRQDPGLGLRLIYFSYDVKMKEKGDIPEGYSVSREKKERFSLILESASTNQTSMYLCASTGGEIIPHEQYFGPGTRLTVT.

This clonotype was seen ten or more times. The CDR3 sequence is CASSSLLAGGLVQFF. The CDR3 coding sequence is TGTGCCAGCAGCTCCCTGCTAGCGGGGGGACTAGTGCAGTTCTTC. The rearrangement links TRBV27 to TRBJ2-1; 11 bases line up with TRBD2. The CDR3 has 15 amino acids. Unmatched junction bases numbered 13, after V lost 6 bases and J lost 12 bases. Germline values: CDR1 MNHEY, CDR2 SMNVEV (reference sequence).

To note about this clonotype: A clone one base away is much larger, so this may be a read error. The chain combines TRBV28 with TRBJ1-1; D is unresolved. Germline CDR1 MDHEN, CDR2 SYDVKM. V was cut by 4 bases and J by 1 base, with 16 bases left in between. The CDR3 is 16 amino acids. The CDR3 region is CASSSLAGASNTEAFF. As DNA, the CDR3 is TGTGCCAGCAGTTCCCTGGCAGGAGCCTCGAACACTGAAGCTTTCTTT.

This clonotype was seen only a few times. This chain connects TRBV20-1 to TRBJ2-1; TRBD2 matches at 9 bases. The V gene end was trimmed by 0 bases and the J gene end by 9 bases; junction bases not matched to a gene: 9. This CDR3 is built from 15 residues. The germline gives CDR1 DFQATT, CDR2 SNEGSKA (reference sequence). CDR3 DNA sequence: TGCAGTGCTAGAGATTGGGCGGGAGGGCCCGGTGAGCAGTTCTTC. Residues: CSARDWAGGPGEQFF.

The chain carries TRBV7-2 and TRBJ2-1, with 9 bases lining up with TRBD2. The CDR3 spans 16 residues. V was clipped by 3 bases and J by 3 bases; unmatched bases: 6. Germline-derived CDR1 and CDR2 are SGHTA and FQGNSA. CDR3 in amino acids: CASSFGSGRSYNEQFF. CDR3 nucleotide sequence: TGTGCCAGCAGCTTTGGTAGCGGGAGAAGCTACAATGAGCAGTTCTTC. Full variable domain (outside the CDR3, taken from reference TRBV7-2 and TRBJ2-1): GAGVSQSPSNKVTEKGKDVELRCDPISGHTALYWYRQSLGQGLEFLIYFQGNSAPDKSGLPSDRFSAERTGGSVSTLTIQRTQQEDSAVYLCASSFGSGRSYNEQFFGPGTRLTVL.

Many counts were recorded for this clonotype. The chain combines TRBV20-1 with TRBJ2-1; possibly TRBD1 for D (6 bases). Trimming removed 3 bases at V and 0 bases at J, with 9 bases between. CDR3 length: 14 residues. The germline gives CDR1 DFQATT, CDR2 SNEGSKA (reference sequence). Here the CDR3 reads CSARDSSSYNEQFF. CDR3 nucleotide sequence: TGCAGTGCTAGGGACAGCAGCTCCTACAATGAGCAGTTCTTC.

The chain links TRBV10-3 to TRBJ2-7; 12 bases agree with TRBD2. The DNA end favors TRBJ2-1, so the J call may be wrong. The CDR3 consists of 14 residues. The V gene's germline CDR1 is ENHRY and CDR2 SYGVKD. The CDR3 DNA reads as TGTGCCATCAGGACTAGCGGGAGTACCCATGAGCAGTTCTTC. As protein: CAIRTSGSTHEQFF.

The V gene is TRBV12-3 or TRBV12-4, the J gene TRBJ1-6; D remains unclear. V was clipped by 6 bases and J by 5 bases, with 17 bases between them. This CDR3 region has 16 residues. The CDR3 region is CASSPDEVFDNSPLHF. The CDR3 region has the DNA TGTGCCAGCAGCCCGGACGAGGTTTTCGATAATTCACCCCTCCACTTT.

This clonotype turned up a few times. The rearrangement uses TRBV12-3 or TRBV12-4 and TRBJ2-7, with D unclear. Trimming shortened V by 1 base and J by 5 bases, and 6 bases separated the two germline ends. The CDR3 contains 12 residues. In DNA form, the CDR3 reads TGTGCCAGCAGTTTAGGGCCGGACGAGCAGTACTTC. Its translation: CASSLGPDEQYF.

This chain links TRBV28 with TRBJ2-6; D may be TRBD1 or TRBD2 (7 bases each). V shed 3 bases and J shed 2 bases, with 17 bases lying between them. Germline assignment: CDR1 MDHEN and CDR2 SYDVKM. This CDR3 has 18 amino acids. The CDR3 bases are TGTGCCAGCAGTTTGCTCCTGACAGGGACTACTGGGGCCAACGTCCTGACTTTC. Amino acids: CASSLLLTGTTGANVLTF.

With respect to this clonotype: A much larger clone lies one base from this, so it may be a read error. The V call is TRBV6-2 or TRBV6-3, the J call TRBJ2-7; 7 bases are shared with TRBD1. Germline CDR1 and CDR2: MNHEY and SVGEGT. This CDR3 region has 12 residues. Germline trimming cut 6 bases from V and 9 bases from J; bases unmatched to any gene: 8. This CDR3 reads CASSRDSLGQYF. DNA of the CDR3: TGTGCCAGCAGCCGGGACAGCTTGGGGCAGTACTTC.